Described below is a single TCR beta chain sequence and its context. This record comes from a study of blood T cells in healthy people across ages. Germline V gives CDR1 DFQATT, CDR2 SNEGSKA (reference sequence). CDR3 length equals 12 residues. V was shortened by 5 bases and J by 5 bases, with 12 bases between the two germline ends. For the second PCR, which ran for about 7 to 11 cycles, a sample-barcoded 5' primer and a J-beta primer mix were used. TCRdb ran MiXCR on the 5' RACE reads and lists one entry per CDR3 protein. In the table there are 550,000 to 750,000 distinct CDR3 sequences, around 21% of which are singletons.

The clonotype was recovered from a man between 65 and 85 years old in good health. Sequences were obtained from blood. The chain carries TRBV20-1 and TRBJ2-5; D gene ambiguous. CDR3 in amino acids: CSARTTEETQYF. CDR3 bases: TGCAGTGCTCGGACCACTGAGGAGACCCAGTACTTC.